This is a list of T cell receptor beta chains from one sample in a study of blood T cell repertoires in COVID-19. The repertoire was sequenced with immunoSEQ multiplex PCR; TCRdb's copy has only in-frame clones and lacks some. The sample holds about 190,000 clones, approximately 80% seen once. The sequencing sample was made of peripheral blood. The receptors come from a human donor in a cohort sampled during active COVID-19. The CDR3 runs from the conserved cysteine through the conserved F or W. A D gene is named only where the DNA matches it firmly. Rows may omit the clone size; those that give it use once, few, many or a size class.

>-|TRBV7-8|-|TRBJ2-7|15
CASSSNHRSSYEQYF
TGTGCCAGCAGCTCAAACCACAGGAGCTCCTACGAGCAGTACTTC
>TRBD2|TRBV7-2|-|TRBJ2-1|17
CASSLRLAGVHGNEQFF
TGTGCCAGCAGCTTAAGACTAGCGGGAGTGCATGGCAATGAGCAGTTCTTC
>TRBD1|TRBV28|-|TRBJ2-3|14
CASSLNRGPDTQYF
TGTGCCAGCAGTCTCAACAGGGGCCCAGATACGCAGTATTTT
>TRBD1|TRBV10-3|-|TRBJ1-5|15
CAISESGGGDQPQHF
TGTGCCATCAGTGAGTCAGGGGGCGGGGATCAGCCCCAGCATTTT
>-|TRBV5-5|few|TRBJ1-3|15
CASSLAAGTGNTIYF
TGTGCCAGCAGCTTGGCGGCAGGGACTGGAAACACCATATATTTT
>TRBD1|TRBV19|-|TRBJ1-4|14
CASSRGQGNEELFF
TGTGCCAGTAGTAGGGGACAGGGGAATGAAGAACTGTTTTTT
>-|TRBV3-1/TRBV3-2|-|TRBJ2-3|13
CASSQVRSDTQYF
TGTGCCAGCAGCCAAGTTCGGTCAGATACGCAGTATTTT
>-|TRBV7-9|-|TRBJ1-2|12
CASSLASYGYTF
TGTGCCAGCAGCTTGGCCTCCTATGGCTACACCTTC
>TRBD1|TRBV5-1|-|TRBJ2-5|13
CASSWTGQETQYF
TGCGCCAGCAGCTGGACAGGGCAAGAGACCCAGTACTTC
>TRBD1|TRBV9|-|TRBJ1-3|16
CASSVHQGASGNTIYF
TGTGCCAGCAGCGTTCATCAGGGGGCTTCTGGAAACACCATATATTTT
>-|TRBV5-1|few|TRBJ1-1|14
CASTPTEMNTEAFF
TGCGCCAGCACACCGACAGAAATGAACACTGAAGCTTTCTTT
>-|TRBV28|-|TRBJ1-1|15
CASSLPRAGNAEAFF
TGTGCCAGCAGTTTACCCAGGGCAGGGAACGCTGAAGCTTTCTTT
>TRBD2|TRBV5-1|-|TRBJ2-3|16
CASSRQTSGGTDTQYF
TGCGCCAGCAGCCGACAGACTAGCGGGGGCACAGATACGCAGTATTTT
>TRBD1|TRBV19|-|TRBJ2-2|18
CASSIRPGGNWYTGELFF
TGTGCCAGTAGTATCCGGCCAGGGGGAAATTGGTACACCGGGGAGCTGTTTTTT
>-|TRBV6-1|-|TRBJ2-7|15
CASSERTTSFYEQYF
TGTGCCAGCAGTGAACGTACTACTTCTTTCTACGAGCAGTACTTC
>-|TRBV18|-|TRBJ2-2|16
CASSRAGTDNTGELFF
TGTGCCAGCTCGCGGGCCGGCACGGACAACACCGGGGAGCTGTTTTTT
>-|TRBV11-2|-|TRBJ1-6|15
CASSLVGRANSPLHF
TGTGCCAGCAGCTTAGTGGGCAGGGCTAATTCACCCCTCCATTTT
>TRBD2|TRBV7-2|-|TRBJ2-7|16
CASSLSRAGGAYEQYF
TGTGCCAGCAGCTTATCACGAGCGGGAGGTGCCTACGAGCAGTACTTC
>-|TRBV28|-|TRBJ2-1|13
CASRSQAANEQFF
TGTGCCAGCAGAAGCCAAGCGGCCAATGAGCAGTTCTTC
>-|TRBV12-3/TRBV12-4|few|TRBJ1-2|12
CASSVQGPGYTF
TGTGCCAGCAGTGTACAGGGCCCCGGCTACACCTTC
>-|TRBV3-1/TRBV3-2|-|TRBJ2-1|14
CASSPSTGYNEQFF
TGTGCCAGCAGCCCCTCGACGGGCTACAATGAGCAGTTCTTC
>TRBD2|TRBV19|-|TRBJ2-3|16
CASSISWDSGADTQYF
TGTGCCAGTAGTATATCTTGGGATAGCGGGGCAGATACGCAGTATTTT
>TRBD2|TRBV5-1|-|TRBJ2-5|15
CASSSGGSFQETQYF
TGCGCCAGCAGTTCGGGGGGTTCGTTTCAAGAGACCCAGTACTTC
>-|TRBV24-1|-|TRBJ2-7|15
CATSDPATRPLKQYF
TGTGCCACCAGTGATCCGGCGACAAGGCCTTTAAAGCAGTACTTC
>TRBD1|TRBV27|-|TRBJ2-7|17
CASSPAPSLQGVGEQYF
TGTGCCAGCAGCCCGGCCCCCTCCTTACAGGGGGTGGGGGAGCAGTACTTC
>-|TRBV6-5|once|TRBJ1-5|14
CASRADPGQQPQHF
TGTGCCAGCAGAGCCGATCCAGGGCAACAGCCCCAGCATTTT
>-|TRBV5-1|-|TRBJ2-2|15
CASSLDGDTGRELFF
TGCGCCAGCAGCTTGGACGGGGATACCGGTCGGGAGCTGTTTTTT
>-|TRBV29-1|-|TRBJ1-1|13
CSVSAGAWTEAFF
TGCAGCGTCTCAGCAGGGGCCTGGACTGAAGCTTTCTTT
>TRBD1|TRBV28|-|TRBJ1-5|14
CASSFRDSYQPQHF
TGTGCCAGCAGTTTTCGGGACAGCTATCAGCCCCAGCATTTT
>TRBD1|TRBV6-2/TRBV6-3|once|TRBJ2-1|18
CASSTHWGQGLEYNEQFF
TGTGCCAGCAGTACACACTGGGGACAGGGCTTAGAATACAATGAGCAGTTCTTC
>-|TRBV28|-|TRBJ2-7|15
CASSLWSQGTHEQYF
TGTGCCAGCAGTTTATGGTCCCAGGGGACCCACGAGCAGTACTTC
>TRBD1|TRBV9|-|TRBJ2-2|15
CASSVVVGGEGELFF
TGTGCCAGCAGCGTAGTAGTAGGGGGCGAAGGGGAGCTGTTTTTT
>-|TRBV18|-|TRBJ1-1|13
CASSPTPNTEAFF
TGTGCCAGCTCACCGACTCCGAACACTGAAGCTTTCTTT
>-|TRBV15|once|TRBJ2-5|11
CATSRGETQYF
TGTGCCACCAGCCGGGGAGAGACCCAGTACTTC
>TRBD1|TRBV5-8|-|TRBJ2-6|16
CASSFNRGAGANVLTF
TGTGCCAGCAGCTTTAACAGGGGAGCTGGGGCCAACGTCCTGACTTTC
>TRBD1|TRBV5-1|-|TRBJ2-3|16
CASSLARQGATDTQYF
TGCGCCAGCAGCTTGGCTCGACAGGGAGCGACAGATACGCAGTATTTT
>-|TRBV21-1|once|TRBJ2-1|17
CASSKVDTSGRFNEQFF
TGTGCCAGCAGCAAAGTCGATACTAGCGGGAGATTCAATGAGCAGTTCTTC
>-|TRBV7-2|-|TRBJ2-3|14
CASSSEAATGAQYF
TGTGCCAGCAGCTCGGAGGCGGCTACGGGGGCGCAGTATTTT